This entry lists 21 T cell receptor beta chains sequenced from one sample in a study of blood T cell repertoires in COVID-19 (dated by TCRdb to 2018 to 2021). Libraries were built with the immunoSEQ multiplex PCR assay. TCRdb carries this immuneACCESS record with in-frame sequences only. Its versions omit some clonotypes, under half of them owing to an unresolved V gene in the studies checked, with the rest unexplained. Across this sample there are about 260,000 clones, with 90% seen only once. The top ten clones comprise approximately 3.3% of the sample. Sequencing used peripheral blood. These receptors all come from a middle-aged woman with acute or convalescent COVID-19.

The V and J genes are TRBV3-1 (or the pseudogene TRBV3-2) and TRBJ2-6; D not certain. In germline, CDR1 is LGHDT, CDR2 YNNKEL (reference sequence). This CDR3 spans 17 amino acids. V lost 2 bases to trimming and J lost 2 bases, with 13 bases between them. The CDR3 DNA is TGTGCCAGCAGCCAAAGTGACCTAGTGACTGGGGCCAACGTCCTGACTTTC. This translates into CASSQSDLVTGANVLTF.

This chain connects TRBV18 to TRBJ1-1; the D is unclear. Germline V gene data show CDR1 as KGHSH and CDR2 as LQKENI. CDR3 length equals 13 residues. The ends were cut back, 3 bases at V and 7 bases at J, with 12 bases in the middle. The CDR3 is CASSPGGLGEAFF. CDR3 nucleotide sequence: TGTGCCAGCTCACCGGGAGGGTTGGGTGAAGCTTTCTTT. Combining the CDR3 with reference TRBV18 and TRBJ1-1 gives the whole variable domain NAGVMQNPRHLVRRRGQEARLRCSPMKGHSHVYWYRQLPEEGLKFMVYLQKENIIDESGMPKERFSAEFPKEGPSILRIQQVVRGDSAAYFCASSPGGLGEAFFGQGTRLTVV.

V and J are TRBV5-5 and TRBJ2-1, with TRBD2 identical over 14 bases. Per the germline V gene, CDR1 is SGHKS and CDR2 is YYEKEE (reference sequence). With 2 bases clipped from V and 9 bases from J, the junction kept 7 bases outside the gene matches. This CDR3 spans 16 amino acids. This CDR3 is CASSFLRLAGGREQFF. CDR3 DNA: TGTGCCAGCAGCTTCTTGAGACTAGCGGGGGGGCGTGAGCAGTTCTTC. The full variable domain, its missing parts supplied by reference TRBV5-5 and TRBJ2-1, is DAGVTQSPTHLIKTRGQQVTLRCSPISGHKSVSWYQQVLGQGPQFIFQYYEKEERGRGNFPDRFSARQFPNYSSELNVNALLLGDSALYLCASSFLRLAGGREQFFGPGTRLTVL.

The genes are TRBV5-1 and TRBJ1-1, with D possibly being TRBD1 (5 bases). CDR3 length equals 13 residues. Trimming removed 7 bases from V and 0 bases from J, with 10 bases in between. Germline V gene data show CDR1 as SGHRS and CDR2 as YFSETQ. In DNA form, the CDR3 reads TGCGCCAGCGCCCAGGGCATGAACACTGAAGCTTTCTTT. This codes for CASAQGMNTEAFF.

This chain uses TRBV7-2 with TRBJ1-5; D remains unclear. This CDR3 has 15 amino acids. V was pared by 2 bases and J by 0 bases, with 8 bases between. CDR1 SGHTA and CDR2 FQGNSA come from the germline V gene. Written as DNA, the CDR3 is TGTGCCAGCAGCTTATGGGCGAGTAGCAATCAGCCCCAGCATTTT. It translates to CASSLWASSNQPQHF.

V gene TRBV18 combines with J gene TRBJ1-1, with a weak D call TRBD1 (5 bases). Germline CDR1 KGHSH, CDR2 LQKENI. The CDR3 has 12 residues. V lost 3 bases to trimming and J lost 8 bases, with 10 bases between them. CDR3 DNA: TGTGCCAGCTCACCTGCCGGGGGGGAAGCTTTCTTT. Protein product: CASSPAGGEAFF.

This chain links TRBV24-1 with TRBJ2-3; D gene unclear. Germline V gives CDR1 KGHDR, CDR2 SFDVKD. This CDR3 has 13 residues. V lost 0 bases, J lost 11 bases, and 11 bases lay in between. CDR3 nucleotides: TGTGCCACCAGTGATTTGCAAGCAAGAAGGCAGTATTTT. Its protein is CATSDLQARRQYF.

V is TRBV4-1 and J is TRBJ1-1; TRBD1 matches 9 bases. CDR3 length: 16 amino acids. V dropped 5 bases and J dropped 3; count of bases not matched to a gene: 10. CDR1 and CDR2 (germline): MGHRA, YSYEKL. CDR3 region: CASSILDRGWDTEAFF. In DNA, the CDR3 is TGCGCCAGCAGCATATTGGACAGGGGCTGGGACACTGAAGCTTTCTTT.

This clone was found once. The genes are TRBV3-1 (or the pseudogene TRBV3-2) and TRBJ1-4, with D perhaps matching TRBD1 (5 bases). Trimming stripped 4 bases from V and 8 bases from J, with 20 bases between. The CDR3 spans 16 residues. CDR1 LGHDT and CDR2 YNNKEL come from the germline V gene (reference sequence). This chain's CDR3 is CASSRGQLNVGEKLFF. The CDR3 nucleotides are TGTGCCAGCAGCCGAGGACAACTCAATGTAGGGGAAAAACTGTTTTTT.

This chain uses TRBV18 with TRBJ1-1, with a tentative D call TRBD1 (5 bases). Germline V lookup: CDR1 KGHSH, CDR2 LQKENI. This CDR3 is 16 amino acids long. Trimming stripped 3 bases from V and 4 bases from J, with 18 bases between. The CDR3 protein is CASSPELRQPSTEAFF. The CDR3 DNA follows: TGTGCCAGCTCACCGGAGCTAAGACAGCCGTCCACTGAAGCTTTCTTT. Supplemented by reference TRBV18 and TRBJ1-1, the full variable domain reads NAGVMQNPRHLVRRRGQEARLRCSPMKGHSHVYWYRQLPEEGLKFMVYLQKENIIDESGMPKERFSAEFPKEGPSILRIQQVVRGDSAAYFCASSPELRQPSTEAFFGQGTRLTVV.

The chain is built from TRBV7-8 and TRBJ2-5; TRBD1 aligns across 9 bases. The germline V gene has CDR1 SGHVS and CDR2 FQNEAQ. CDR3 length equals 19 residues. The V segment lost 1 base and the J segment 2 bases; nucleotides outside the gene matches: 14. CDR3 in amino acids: CASSLVKRIGDRVQETQYF. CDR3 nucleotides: TGTGCCAGCAGCTTAGTTAAGCGTATAGGGGACAGGGTTCAAGAGACCCAGTACTTC.

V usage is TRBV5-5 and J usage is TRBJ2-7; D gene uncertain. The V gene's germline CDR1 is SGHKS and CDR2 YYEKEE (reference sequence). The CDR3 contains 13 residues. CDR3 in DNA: TGTGCCAGCAGCTTGGAACCCTTCATCAGTACGATCGTC. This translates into CASSLEPFISTIV.

The CDR3: CASSVAGTGRSNIAKNIQYF. The CDR3 DNA is TGTGCCAGCAGCGTAGCGGGCACAGGGCGCTCCAACATAGCCAAAAACATTCAGTACTTC. This chain uses TRBV9 with TRBJ2-4, with D tentatively TRBD1 (6 bases). CDR3 length: 20 amino acids. The V end was cut by 0 bases, the J end by 0 bases, with 22 bases between. Germline-derived CDR1 and CDR2 are SGDLS and YYNGEE.

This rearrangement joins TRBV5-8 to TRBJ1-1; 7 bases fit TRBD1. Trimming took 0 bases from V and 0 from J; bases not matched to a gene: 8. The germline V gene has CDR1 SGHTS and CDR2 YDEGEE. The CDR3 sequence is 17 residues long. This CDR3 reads CASSLEGQIYMNTEAFF. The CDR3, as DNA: TGTGCCAGCAGCTTGGAGGGACAGATCTACATGAACACTGAAGCTTTCTTT.

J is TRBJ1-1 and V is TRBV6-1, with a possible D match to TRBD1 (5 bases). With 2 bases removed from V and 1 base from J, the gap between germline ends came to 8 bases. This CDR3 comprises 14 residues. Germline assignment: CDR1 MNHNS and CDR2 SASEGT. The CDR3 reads CASSEPQGNTEAFF. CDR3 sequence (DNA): TGTGCCAGCAGTGAACCCCAGGGGAACACTGAAGCTTTCTTT.

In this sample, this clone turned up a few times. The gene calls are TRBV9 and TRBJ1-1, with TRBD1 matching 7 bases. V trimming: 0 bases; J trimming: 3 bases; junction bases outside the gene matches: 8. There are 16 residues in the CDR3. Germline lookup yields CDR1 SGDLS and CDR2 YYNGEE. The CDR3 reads CASSVDGTATHTEAFF. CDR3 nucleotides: TGTGCCAGCAGCGTAGACGGGACAGCAACGCACACTGAAGCTTTCTTT.

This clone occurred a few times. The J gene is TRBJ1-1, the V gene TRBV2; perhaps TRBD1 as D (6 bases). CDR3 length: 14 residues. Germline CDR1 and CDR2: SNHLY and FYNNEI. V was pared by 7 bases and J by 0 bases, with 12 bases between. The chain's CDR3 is CASKGGTMNTEAFF. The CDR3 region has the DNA TGTGCCAGCAAGGGGGGGACCATGAACACTGAAGCTTTCTTT.

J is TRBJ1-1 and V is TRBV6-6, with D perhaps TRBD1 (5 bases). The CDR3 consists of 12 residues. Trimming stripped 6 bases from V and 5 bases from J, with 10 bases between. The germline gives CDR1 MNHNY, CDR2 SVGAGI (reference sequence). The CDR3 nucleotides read TGTGCCAGCAGGGGGCTGGGGACTGAAGCTTTCTTT. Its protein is CASRGLGTEAFF.

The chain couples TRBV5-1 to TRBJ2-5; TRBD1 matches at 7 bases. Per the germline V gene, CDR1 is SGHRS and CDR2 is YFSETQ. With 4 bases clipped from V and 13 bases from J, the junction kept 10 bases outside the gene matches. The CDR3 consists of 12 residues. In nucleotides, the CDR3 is TGCGCCAGCAGCCCAAGTGGGACAGTCCGGTACTTC. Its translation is CASSPSGTVRYF.

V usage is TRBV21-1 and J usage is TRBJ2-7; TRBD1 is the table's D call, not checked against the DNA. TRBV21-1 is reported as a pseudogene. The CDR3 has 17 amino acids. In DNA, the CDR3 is TGTGCCAGCAGCAGAGGTCGCGGGGGGACAGGGAGTCACGAGCAGTACGTC. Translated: CASSRGRGGTGSHEQYV.

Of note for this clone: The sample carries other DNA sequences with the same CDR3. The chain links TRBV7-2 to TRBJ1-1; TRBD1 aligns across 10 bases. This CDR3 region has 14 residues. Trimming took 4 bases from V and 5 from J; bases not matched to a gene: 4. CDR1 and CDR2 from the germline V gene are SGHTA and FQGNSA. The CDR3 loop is CASSSRTGGTEAFF. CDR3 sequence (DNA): TGTGCCAGCAGCTCGCGGACAGGGGGAACTGAAGCTTTCTTT.